Sequencing of this T cell receptor beta chain was carried out in a study of blood T cells in healthy people across ages. In the study overall: Capture via template switching afforded approximately one barcoded beta molecule per two T cells.

Turning to this clonotype: The junction departs from germline at one end; a sequencing error may be responsible.

The CDR3 has 15 amino acids. Germline-derived CDR1 and CDR2 are MNHNY and SVGAGI (reference sequence). Next came a second PCR, run for about 6 to 11 cycles, which used a sample-barcoded 5' primer along with a J-beta primer mix. Template switching added a 12-random-nucleotide identifier to every cDNA molecule. TCRdb passed the 5' RACE reads through MiXCR, listing each CDR3 protein once. This sample carries some 690,000 distinct CDR3 sequences, roughly 20% of them seen once, and the ten largest clones take roughly a fifth. The sample comprised blood. The clonotype was recovered from a man between 65 and 79 years old in good health. V gene TRBV6-6 combines with J gene TRBJ2-3; 14 nucleotides align to TRBD2. CDR3 amino acids: CASSHGTSGRQTQYF. The CDR3 DNA is TGTGCCAGCAGCCACGGGACTAGCGGGAGACAGACCCAGTACTTT.